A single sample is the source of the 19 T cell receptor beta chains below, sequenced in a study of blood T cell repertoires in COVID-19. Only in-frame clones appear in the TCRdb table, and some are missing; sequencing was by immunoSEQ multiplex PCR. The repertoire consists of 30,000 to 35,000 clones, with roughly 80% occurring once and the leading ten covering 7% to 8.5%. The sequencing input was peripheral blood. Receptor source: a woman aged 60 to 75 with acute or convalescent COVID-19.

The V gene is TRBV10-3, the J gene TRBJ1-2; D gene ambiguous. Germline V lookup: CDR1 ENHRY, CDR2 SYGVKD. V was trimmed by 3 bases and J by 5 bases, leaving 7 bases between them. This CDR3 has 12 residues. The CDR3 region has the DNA TGTGCCATCAGTGAACCGGGATATGGCTACACCTTC. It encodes CAISEPGYGYTF.

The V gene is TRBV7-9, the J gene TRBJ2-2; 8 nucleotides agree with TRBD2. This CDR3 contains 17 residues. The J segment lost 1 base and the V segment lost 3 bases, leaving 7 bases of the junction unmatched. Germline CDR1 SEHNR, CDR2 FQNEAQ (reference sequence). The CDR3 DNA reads TGTGCCAGCAGCTTCCCCGGGGGGGGCCTGAACACCGGGGAGCTGTTTTTT. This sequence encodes CASSFPGGGLNTGELFF.

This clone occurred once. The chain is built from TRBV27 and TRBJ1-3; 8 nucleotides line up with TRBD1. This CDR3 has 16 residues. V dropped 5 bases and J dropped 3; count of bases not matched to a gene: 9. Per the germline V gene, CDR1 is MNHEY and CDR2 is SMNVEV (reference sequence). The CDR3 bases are TGTGCCAGCAGTCGATCGACAGGGGTTGGTGGAAACACCATATATTTT. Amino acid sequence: CASSRSTGVGGNTIYF.

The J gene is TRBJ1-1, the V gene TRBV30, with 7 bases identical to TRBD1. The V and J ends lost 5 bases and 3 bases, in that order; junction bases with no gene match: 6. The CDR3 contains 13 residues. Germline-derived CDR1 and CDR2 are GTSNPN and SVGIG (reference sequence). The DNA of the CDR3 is TGTGCCTGGTACAGGGGCTATTACACTGAAGCTTTCTTT. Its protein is CAWYRGYYTEAFF.

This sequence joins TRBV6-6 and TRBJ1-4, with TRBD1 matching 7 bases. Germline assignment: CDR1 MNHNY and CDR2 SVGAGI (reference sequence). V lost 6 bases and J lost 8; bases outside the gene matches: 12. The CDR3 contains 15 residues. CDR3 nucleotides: TGTGCCAGCAGAAACAACAGGGGAGGAGACGAAAAACTGTTTTTT. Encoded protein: CASRNNRGGDEKLFF.

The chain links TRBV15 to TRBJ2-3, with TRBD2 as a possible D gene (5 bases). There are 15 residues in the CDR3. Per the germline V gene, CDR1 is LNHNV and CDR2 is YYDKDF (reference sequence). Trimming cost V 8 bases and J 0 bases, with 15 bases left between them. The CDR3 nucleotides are TGTGCCACCCGTAGTGGGCTAGCCAGCACAGATACGCAGTATTTT. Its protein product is CATRSGLASTDTQYF.

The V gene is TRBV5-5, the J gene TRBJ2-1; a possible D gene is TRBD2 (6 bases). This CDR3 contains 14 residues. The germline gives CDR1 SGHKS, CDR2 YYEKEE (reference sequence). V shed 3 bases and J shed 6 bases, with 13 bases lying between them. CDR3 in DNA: TGTGCCAGCAGCTATTCTAGCGACGGCAATGAGCAGTTCTTC. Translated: CASSYSSDGNEQFF.

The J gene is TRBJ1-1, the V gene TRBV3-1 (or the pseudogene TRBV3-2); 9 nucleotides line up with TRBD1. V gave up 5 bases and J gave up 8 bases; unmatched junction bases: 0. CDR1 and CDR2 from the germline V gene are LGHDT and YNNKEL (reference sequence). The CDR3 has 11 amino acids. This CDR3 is CASSGTGEAFF. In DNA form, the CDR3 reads TGTGCCAGCAGCGGGACAGGGGAAGCTTTCTTT.

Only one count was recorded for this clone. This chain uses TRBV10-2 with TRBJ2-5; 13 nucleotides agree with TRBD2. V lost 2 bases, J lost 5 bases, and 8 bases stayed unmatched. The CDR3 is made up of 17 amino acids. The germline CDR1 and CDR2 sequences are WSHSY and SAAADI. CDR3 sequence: CASSEEVPGLAGETQYF. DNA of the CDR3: TGCGCCAGCAGTGAGGAGGTGCCGGGACTAGCGGGGGAGACCCAGTACTTC.

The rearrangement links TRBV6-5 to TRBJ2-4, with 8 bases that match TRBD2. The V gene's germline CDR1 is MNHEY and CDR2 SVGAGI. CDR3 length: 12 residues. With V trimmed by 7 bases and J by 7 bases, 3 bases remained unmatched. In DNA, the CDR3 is TGTGCCAGCACCGGGGGGGGGAACATTCAGTACTTC. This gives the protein CASTGGGNIQYF.

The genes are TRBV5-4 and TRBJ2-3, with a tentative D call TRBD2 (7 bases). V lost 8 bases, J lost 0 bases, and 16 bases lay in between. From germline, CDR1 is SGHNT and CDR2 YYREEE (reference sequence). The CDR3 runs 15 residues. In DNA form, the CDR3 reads TGTGCCAGTCTAGGGGGGGTAGGGAGCACAGATACGCAGTATTTT. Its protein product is CASLGGVGSTDTQYF.

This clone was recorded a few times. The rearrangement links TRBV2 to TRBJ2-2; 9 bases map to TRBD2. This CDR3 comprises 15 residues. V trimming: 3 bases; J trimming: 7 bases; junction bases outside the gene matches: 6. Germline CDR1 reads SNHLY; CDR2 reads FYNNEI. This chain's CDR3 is CASSEPGLAGGELFF. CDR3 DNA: TGTGCCAGCAGTGAGCCGGGACTAGCTGGCGGGGAGCTGTTTTTT.

Here the CDR3 DNA reads TGTGCCAGCAGCTTGGGAGGACTAGGGCTAAACGAGCAGTTCTTC. The encoded protein is CASSLGGLGLNEQFF. The rearrangement joins TRBV5-4 to TRBJ2-1; TRBD2 agrees at 7 bases. The CDR3 spans 15 residues. J lost 10 bases, V lost 0 bases, and 10 bases had no gene match. The germline V gene has CDR1 SGHNT and CDR2 YYREEE (reference sequence).

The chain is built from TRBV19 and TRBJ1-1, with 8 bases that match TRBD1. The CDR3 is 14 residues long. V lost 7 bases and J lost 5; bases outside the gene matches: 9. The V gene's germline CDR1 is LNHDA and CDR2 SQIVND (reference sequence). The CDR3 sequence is CASTTGQGGTEAFF. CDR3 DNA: TGTGCCAGTACCACCGGACAGGGAGGGACTGAAGCTTTCTTT.

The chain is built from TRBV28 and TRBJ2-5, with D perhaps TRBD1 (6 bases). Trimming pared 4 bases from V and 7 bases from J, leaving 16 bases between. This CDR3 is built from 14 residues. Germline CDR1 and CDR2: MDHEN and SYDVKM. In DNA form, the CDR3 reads TGTGCCAGCAGTTCTGCCGGGACACTCAGGACCCAGTACTTC. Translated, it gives CASSSAGTLRTQYF.

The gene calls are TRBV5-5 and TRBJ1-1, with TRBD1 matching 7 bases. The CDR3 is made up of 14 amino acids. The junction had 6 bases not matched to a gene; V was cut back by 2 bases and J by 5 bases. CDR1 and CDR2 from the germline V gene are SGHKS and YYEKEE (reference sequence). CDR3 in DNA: TGTGCCAGCAGCTTACAGGGGAGAGAAACTGAAGCTTTCTTT. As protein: CASSLQGRETEAFF.

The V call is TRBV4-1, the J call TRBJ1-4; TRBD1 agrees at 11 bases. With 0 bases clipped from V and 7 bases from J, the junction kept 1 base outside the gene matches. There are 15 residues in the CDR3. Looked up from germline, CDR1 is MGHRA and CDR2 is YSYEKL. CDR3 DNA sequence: TGCGCCAGCAGCCAAGAGGACAGGGGGCGTGAAAAACTGTTTTTT. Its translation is CASSQEDRGREKLFF.

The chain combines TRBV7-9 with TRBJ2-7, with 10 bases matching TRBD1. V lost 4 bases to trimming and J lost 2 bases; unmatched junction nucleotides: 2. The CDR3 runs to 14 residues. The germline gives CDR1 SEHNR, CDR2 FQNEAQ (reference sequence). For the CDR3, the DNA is TGTGCCAGCAGCTCCGGGACAGGGGCCTACGAGCAGTACTTC. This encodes CASSSGTGAYEQYF.

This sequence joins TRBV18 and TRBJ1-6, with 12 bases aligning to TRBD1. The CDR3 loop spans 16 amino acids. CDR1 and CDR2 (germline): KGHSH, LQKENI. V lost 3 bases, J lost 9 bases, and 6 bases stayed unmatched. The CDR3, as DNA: TGTGCCAGCTCACCCCCACTGGGACAGGGGGCTTCACCCCTCCACTTT. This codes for CASSPPLGQGASPLHF.